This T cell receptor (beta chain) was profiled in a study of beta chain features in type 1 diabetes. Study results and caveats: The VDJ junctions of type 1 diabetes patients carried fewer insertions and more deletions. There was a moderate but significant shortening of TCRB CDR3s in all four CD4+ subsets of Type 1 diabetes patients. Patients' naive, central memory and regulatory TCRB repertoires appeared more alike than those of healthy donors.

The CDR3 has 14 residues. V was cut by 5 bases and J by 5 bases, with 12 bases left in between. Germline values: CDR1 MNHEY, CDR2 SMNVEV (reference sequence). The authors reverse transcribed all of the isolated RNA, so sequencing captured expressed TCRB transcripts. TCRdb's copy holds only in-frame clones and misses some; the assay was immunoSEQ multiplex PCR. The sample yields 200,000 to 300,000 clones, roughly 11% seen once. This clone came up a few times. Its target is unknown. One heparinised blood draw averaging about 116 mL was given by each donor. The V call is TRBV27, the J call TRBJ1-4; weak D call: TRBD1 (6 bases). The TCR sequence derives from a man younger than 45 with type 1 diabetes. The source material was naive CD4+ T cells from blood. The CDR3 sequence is CASSPKGENEKLFF. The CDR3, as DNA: TGTGCCAGCAGTCCGAAGGGGGAGAATGAAAAACTGTTTTTT.